This T cell receptor beta chain appears in the sequencing data of a study of cytomegalovirus exposure and HLA in healthy donors. With V trimmed by 6 bases and J by 8 bases, 7 bases remained unmatched. Looked up from germline, CDR1 is SQVTM and CDR2 is ANQGSEA. CDR3 length: 12 amino acids. Comments on this clone: Antigen: not known.

Primers included in the PCR were 60 Vbeta and 13 Jbeta primers. Clones were sequenced by immunoSEQ multiplex PCR, and TCRdb holds only the in-frame ones, with some missing. Counted here are some 70,000 clones, approximately 78% occurring once; the ten biggest clones make up 7.8%. Notes on the study in general: It was taken for granted in presence/absence analyses that sequencing depth across donors was roughly uniform.

The chain is built from TRBV29-1 and TRBJ1-1; 9 nucleotides agree with TRBD1. This receptor was identified in a young man in good health and CMV-seropositive. Sequenced sample: PBMCs. CDR3 in DNA: TGCAGCGTCAACAGGGGGCAAGGAGAAGCTTTCTTT. This encodes CSVNRGQGEAFF.